These T cell receptor beta chains were read from a single sample in a study of OX40 agonist ivuxolimab in advanced cancers. The data were produced by immunoSEQ multiplex PCR, yet TCRdb's version contains in-frame clones alone and is incomplete. The repertoire holds about 100,000 clones, around 95% seen once, with around 2.2% in the top ten. This sample comprised CD4+ or CD8+ T cells sorted from blood, obtained in a trial of the OX40 agonist ivuxolimab. All receptors derive from an adult with an advanced solid tumor such as melanoma, head and neck, liver or kidney cancer. The CDR3 runs from the conserved cysteine through the conserved F or W. The order of the fields is V gene, J gene, D gene, CDR3 DNA, CDR3 protein. The D gene is left open where the match is weak.

V gene: TRBV13; J gene: TRBJ1-6; D gene: -; CDR3 DNA: TGTGCCAGCAGCGAGTCGGACCGCCAGACGCCCCTCCACTTT; CDR3 protein: CASSESDRQTPLHF
V gene: TRBV5-8; J gene: TRBJ2-3; D gene: TRBD1; CDR3 DNA: TGTGCCAGCAGCTTGGGACAGGGTTCAGATACGCAGTATTTT; CDR3 protein: CASSLGQGSDTQYF
V gene: TRBV7-9; J gene: TRBJ2-1; D gene: TRBD2; CDR3 DNA: TGTGCCAGCAGCTTTGCGGGACTAAATGAGCAGTTCTTC; CDR3 protein: CASSFAGLNEQFF
V gene: TRBV2; J gene: TRBJ2-7; D gene: -; CDR3 DNA: TGTGCCAGGAGTGGACTCCGGGCTTACGAGCAGTACTTC; CDR3 protein: CARSGLRAYEQYF
V gene: TRBV27; J gene: TRBJ2-1; D gene: TRBD2; CDR3 DNA: TGTGCCAGCAGACTAGCGGGGGGGCGCAATGAGCAGTTCTTC; CDR3 protein: CASRLAGGRNEQFF
V gene: TRBV25-1; J gene: TRBJ2-2; D gene: -; CDR3 DNA: TGTGCCAGTGGGACCGGGGAGCTGTTTTTT; CDR3 protein: CASGTGELFF
V gene: TRBV27; J gene: TRBJ2-3; D gene: -; CDR3 DNA: TGTGCCAGCAGTCCGGCCGGGGGGCGCACAGATACGCAGTATTTT; CDR3 protein: CASSPAGGRTDTQYF
V gene: TRBV28; J gene: TRBJ1-6; D gene: -; CDR3 DNA: TGTGCCAGCAGTCCGGGGCTTAGGTCACCCCTCCACTTT; CDR3 protein: CASSPGLRSPLHF
V gene: TRBV6-1; J gene: TRBJ1-3; D gene: -; CDR3 DNA: TGTGCCATCCAAGTGGTATCCGGAAACACCATATATTTT; CDR3 protein: CAIQVVSGNTIYF
V gene: TRBV7-8; J gene: TRBJ2-7; D gene: -; CDR3 DNA: TGTGCCAGCAGCTTAGATGAGGGTTTACTCCCATCCTACGAGCAGTACTTC; CDR3 protein: CASSLDEGLLPSYEQYF
V gene: TRBV5-4; J gene: TRBJ2-2; D gene: -; CDR3 DNA: TGTGCCAGCAGCTTGGCCGGACAGAGGAACACCGGGGAGCTGTTTTTT; CDR3 protein: CASSLAGQRNTGELFF
V gene: TRBV9; J gene: TRBJ1-4; D gene: -; CDR3 DNA: TGTGCCAGCAGCCCCCAGGGCCTAGGTAATGAAAAACTGTTTTTT; CDR3 protein: CASSPQGLGNEKLFF